Below, 11 T cell receptor beta chains from the same sample are listed, as sequenced in a study of T cells in localized non-small cell lung cancer. Here immunoSEQ multiplex PCR was the method, and the copy in TCRdb shows in-frame clones only, minus some. Here the sample spans about 30,000 clones, roughly 91% being singletons. The material sequenced was peripheral blood, taken before any cancer treatment. All receptors come from a female donor of 60 years or more with stage III squamous cell lung carcinoma.

This chain links TRBV5-6 with TRBJ1-2, with 8 bases fitting TRBD1. Trimming at V came to 7 bases and at J to 5 bases, leaving 13 bases not matched to a gene. Germline loops: CDR1 SGHDT, CDR2 YYEEEE. The CDR3 totals 15 residues. The CDR3 DNA reads TGTGCCAGCGGAGAGGCAGGGGGCGTTTGGTATGGCTACACCTTC. This encodes CASGEAGGVWYGYTF.

The chain combines TRBV19 with TRBJ1-4; 8 positions agree with TRBD1. CDR1 and CDR2 from the germline V gene are LNHDA and SQIVND (reference sequence). V lost 7 bases and J lost 14; bases outside the gene matches: 15. This CDR3 spans 14 amino acids. The CDR3 loop reads CASTQGQGPPGLFF. The CDR3 nucleotides are TGTGCCAGTACACAAGGACAGGGCCCGCCTGGCCTGTTTTTT.

CDR3 sequence: CATRPGGTYEQYF. The CDR3 coding sequence is TGTGCCACCCGGCCGGGCGGAACCTACGAGCAGTACTTC. This chain connects TRBV19 to TRBJ2-7; the D is unclear. This CDR3 is built from 13 residues. Germline CDR1 is LNHDA and CDR2 is SQIVND (reference sequence). V lost 10 bases, J lost 2 bases, and 15 bases lay in between.

The chain is built from TRBV2 and TRBJ2-7, with 9 bases aligning to TRBD1. From germline, CDR1 is SNHLY and CDR2 FYNNEI. The length of the CDR3 is 14 residues. After removal of 7 bases from V and 2 bases from J, the junction contained 6 bases not matched to a gene. In DNA form, the CDR3 reads TGTGCCAGCATAATGGGGACAGGGCCCTACGAGCAGTACTTC. This sequence encodes CASIMGTGPYEQYF.

This clone was seen only once. The chain combines TRBV7-2 with TRBJ2-1; D uncertain. Germline assignment: CDR1 SGHTA and CDR2 FQGNSA. Trimming removed 1 base from V and 5 bases from J, with 3 bases in between. CDR3 length: 12 amino acids. CDR3 loop: CASSLGDNEQFF. The CDR3 DNA reads TGTGCCAGCAGCTTAGGCGACAATGAGCAGTTCTTC.

This clone was detected once. The rearrangement uses TRBV15 and TRBJ2-6, with D tentatively TRBD1 or TRBD2 (5 bases each). V gave up 3 bases and J gave up 2 bases, with 14 bases separating them. Germline CDR1 is LNHNV and CDR2 is YYDKDF (reference sequence). The CDR3 is made up of 17 amino acids. CDR3 region: CATSRGTAGTGANVLTF. The CDR3 nucleotides read TGTGCCACCAGCAGGGGGACCGCAGGGACTGGGGCCAACGTCCTGACTTTC.

The rearrangement links TRBV6-4 to TRBJ2-3; D unclear. V was trimmed by 4 bases and J by 0 bases, leaving 11 bases between them. The length of the CDR3 is 15 residues. The germline gives CDR1 MRHNA, CDR2 SNTAGT. CDR3 sequence (DNA): TGTGCCAGCAGTGCAACCCCCCAGAGCACAGATACGCAGTATTTT. Its translation is CASSATPQSTDTQYF.

The CDR3 nucleotides read TGTGCCAGCAGTCTGGGACAGGGGAAGGGTGAAGCTTTCTTT. It specifies CASSLGQGKGEAFF. The rearrangement uses TRBV28 and TRBJ1-1, with 10 bases matching TRBD1. Germline V gives CDR1 MDHEN, CDR2 SYDVKM. Losses at the gene ends were 5 bases for V and 7 bases for J; bases not matched to a gene: 7. The CDR3 has 14 residues.

This chain uses TRBV10-2 with TRBJ2-5; TRBD2 matches at 7 bases. V trimming: 4 bases; J trimming: 5 bases; junction bases outside the gene matches: 4. The CDR3 has 13 residues. The germline V gene encodes CDR1 WSHSY and CDR2 SAAADI. The DNA for the CDR3 is TGCGCCAGCAGTGTGGAGGGAGGGGAGACCCAGTACTTC. Protein: CASSVEGGETQYF.

This chain connects TRBV6-1 to TRBJ2-7, with D possibly called TRBD1 or TRBD2 (5 bases each). Trimming pared 6 bases from V and 1 base from J, leaving 10 bases between. Looked up from germline, CDR1 is MNHNS and CDR2 is SASEGT. This CDR3 contains 13 residues. This chain's CDR3 is CASRLGASYEQYF. The CDR3, as DNA: TGTGCCAGCAGGCTCGGGGCATCCTACGAGCAGTACTTC.

This rearrangement joins TRBV5-1 to TRBJ2-7; D is perhaps TRBD2 (7 bases). V lost 0 bases and J 3 bases, leaving 10 bases between the germline ends. The CDR3 loop spans 14 amino acids. CDR1 is SGHRS, CDR2 YFSETQ, per germline. CDR3 coding DNA: TGCGCCAGCAGCTTGGAGGGGGGGCTCTACGAGCAGTACTTC. As protein: CASSLEGGLYEQYF.